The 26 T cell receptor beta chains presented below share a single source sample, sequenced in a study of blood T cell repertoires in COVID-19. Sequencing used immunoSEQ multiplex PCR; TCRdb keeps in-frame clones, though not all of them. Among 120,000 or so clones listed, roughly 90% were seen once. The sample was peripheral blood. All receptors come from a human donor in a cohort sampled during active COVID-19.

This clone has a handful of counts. The CDR3 reads CASSQSRGTEAFF. CDR3 DNA sequence: TGTGCCAGCAGCCAATCTAGGGGAACTGAAGCTTTCTTT. The rearrangement links TRBV4-2 to TRBJ1-1, with D perhaps matching TRBD1 (5 bases). This CDR3 is 13 amino acids long. The V gene lost 2 bases and the J gene lost 5 bases, with 9 bases spanning the gap. From germline, CDR1 is LGHNA and CDR2 YNFKEQ.

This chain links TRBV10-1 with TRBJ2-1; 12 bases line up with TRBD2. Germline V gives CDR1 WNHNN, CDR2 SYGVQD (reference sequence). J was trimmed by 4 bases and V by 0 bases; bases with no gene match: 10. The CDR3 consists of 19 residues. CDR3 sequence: CASSESWTSGNRRYNEQFF. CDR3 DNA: TGCGCCAGCAGTGAGTCGTGGACTAGCGGGAACCGTCGTTACAATGAGCAGTTCTTC.

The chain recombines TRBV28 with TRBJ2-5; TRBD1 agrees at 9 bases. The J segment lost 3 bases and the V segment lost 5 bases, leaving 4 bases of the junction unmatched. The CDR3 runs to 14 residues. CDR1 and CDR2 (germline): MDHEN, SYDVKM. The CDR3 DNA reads TGTGCCAGCAGTCAGACAGGGGGTAAAGAGACCCAGTACTTC. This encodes CASSQTGGKETQYF.

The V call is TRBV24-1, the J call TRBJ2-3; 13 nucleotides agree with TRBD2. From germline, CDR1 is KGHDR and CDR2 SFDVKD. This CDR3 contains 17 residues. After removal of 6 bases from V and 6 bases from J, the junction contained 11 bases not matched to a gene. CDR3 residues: CATSTRTSGRPSDTQYF. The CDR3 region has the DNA TGTGCCACCAGTACCCGGACTAGCGGGAGACCCTCCGATACGCAGTATTTT.

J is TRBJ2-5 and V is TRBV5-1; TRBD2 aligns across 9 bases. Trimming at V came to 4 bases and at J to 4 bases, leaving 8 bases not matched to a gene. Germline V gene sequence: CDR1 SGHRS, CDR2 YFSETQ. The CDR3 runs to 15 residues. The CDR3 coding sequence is TGCGCCAGCAGCAAGAGTCTAGCGGGGCGAGAGACCCAGTACTTC. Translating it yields CASSKSLAGRETQYF.

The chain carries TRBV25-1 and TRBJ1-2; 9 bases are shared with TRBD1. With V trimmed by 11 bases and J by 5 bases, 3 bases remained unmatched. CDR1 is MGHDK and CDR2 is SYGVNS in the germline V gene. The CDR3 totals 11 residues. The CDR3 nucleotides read TGTGCCCACGGGACAGGGTATGGCTACACCTTC. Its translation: CAHGTGYGYTF.

CDR3 region: CASSFQGNNQPQHF. In DNA, the CDR3 is TGTGCCAGCAGCTTCCAGGGAAACAATCAGCCCCAGCATTTT. The rearrangement uses TRBV5-4 and TRBJ1-5; D perhaps matches TRBD1 (5 bases). Trimming removed 2 bases at V and 3 bases at J, with 9 bases between. This CDR3 has 14 amino acids. Germline assignment: CDR1 SGHNT and CDR2 YYREEE (reference sequence).

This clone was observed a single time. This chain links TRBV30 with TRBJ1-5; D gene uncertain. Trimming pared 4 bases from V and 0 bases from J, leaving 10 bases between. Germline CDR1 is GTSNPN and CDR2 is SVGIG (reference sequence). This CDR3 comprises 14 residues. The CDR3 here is CAWTGQNSNQPQHF. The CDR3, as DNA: TGTGCCTGGACAGGCCAGAATAGCAATCAGCCCCAGCATTTT.

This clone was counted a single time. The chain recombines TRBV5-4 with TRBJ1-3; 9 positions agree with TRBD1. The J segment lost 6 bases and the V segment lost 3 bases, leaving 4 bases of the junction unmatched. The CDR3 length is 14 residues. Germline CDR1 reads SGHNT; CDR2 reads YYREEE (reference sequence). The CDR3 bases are TGTGCCAGCAGCTCCGGACAGGGGATAAACACCATATATTTT. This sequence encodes CASSSGQGINTIYF. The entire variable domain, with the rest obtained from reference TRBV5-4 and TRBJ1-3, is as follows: ETGVTQSPTHLIKTRGQQVTLRCSSQSGHNTVSWYQQALGQGPQFIFQYYREEENGRGNFPPRFSGLQFPNYSSELNVNALELDDSALYLCASSSGQGINTIYFGEGSWLTVV.

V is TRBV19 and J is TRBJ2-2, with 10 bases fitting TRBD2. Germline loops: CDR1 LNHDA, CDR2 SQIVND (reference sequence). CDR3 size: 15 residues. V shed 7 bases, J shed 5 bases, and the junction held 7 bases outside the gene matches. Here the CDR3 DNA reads TGTGCCAGTAAACCTAGAGCGGGAGGGACCGGGGAGCTGTTTTTT. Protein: CASKPRAGGTGELFF.

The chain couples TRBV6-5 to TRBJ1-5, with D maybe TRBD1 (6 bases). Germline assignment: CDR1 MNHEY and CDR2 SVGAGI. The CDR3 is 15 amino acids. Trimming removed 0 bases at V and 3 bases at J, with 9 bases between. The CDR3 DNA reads TGTGCCAGCAGTTACTCGGGACATATCAATCAGCCCCAGCATTTT. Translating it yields CASSYSGHINQPQHF.

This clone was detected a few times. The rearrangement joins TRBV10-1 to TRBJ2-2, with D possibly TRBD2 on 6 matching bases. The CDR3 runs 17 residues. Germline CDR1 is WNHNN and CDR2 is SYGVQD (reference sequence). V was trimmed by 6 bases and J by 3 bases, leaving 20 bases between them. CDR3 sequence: CASRLAPSFNYTGELFF. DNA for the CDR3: TGCGCCAGCAGGCTAGCGCCCTCGTTCAATTACACCGGGGAGCTGTTTTTT.

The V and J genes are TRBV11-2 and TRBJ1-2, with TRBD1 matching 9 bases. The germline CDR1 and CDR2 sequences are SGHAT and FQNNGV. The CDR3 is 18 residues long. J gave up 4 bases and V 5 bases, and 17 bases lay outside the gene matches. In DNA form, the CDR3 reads TGTGCCAGCAGCAGTATCCGGCCCTTAGGGACAGGGTCCTATGGCTACACCTTC. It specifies CASSSIRPLGTGSYGYTF. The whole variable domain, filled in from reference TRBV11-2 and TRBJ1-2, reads EAGVAQSPRYKIIEKRQSVAFWCNPISGHATLYWYQQILGQGPKLLIQFQNNGVVDDSQLPKDRFSAERLKGVDSTLKIQPAKLEDSAVYLCASSSIRPLGTGSYGYTFGSGTRLTVV.

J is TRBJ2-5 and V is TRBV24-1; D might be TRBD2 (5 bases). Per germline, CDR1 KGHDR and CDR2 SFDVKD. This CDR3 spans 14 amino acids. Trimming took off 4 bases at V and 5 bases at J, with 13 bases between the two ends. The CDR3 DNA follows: TGTGCCACCAGTGACCCGGGCAGAGGGGAGACCCAGTACTTC. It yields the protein CATSDPGRGETQYF.

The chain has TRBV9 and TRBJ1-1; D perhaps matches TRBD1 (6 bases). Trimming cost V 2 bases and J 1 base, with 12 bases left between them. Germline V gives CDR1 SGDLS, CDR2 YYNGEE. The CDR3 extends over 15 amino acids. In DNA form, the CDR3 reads TGTGCCAGCAGCGTCGGGACACGCGCGAACACTGAAGCTTTCTTT. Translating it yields CASSVGTRANTEAFF.

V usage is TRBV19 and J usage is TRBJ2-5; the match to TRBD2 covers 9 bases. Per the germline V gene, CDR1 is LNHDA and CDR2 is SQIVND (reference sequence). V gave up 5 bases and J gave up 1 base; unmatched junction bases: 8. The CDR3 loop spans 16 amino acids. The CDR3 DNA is TGTGCCAGTAGTCTAGCGGGGATACAATTCCAAGAGACCCAGTACTTC. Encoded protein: CASSLAGIQFQETQYF.

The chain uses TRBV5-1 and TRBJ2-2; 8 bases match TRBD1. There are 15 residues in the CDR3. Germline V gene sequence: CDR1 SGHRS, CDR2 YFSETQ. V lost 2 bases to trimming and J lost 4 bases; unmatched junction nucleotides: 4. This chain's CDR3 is CASSFGQGFTGELFF. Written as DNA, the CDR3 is TGCGCCAGCAGCTTTGGACAGGGTTTCACCGGGGAGCTGTTTTTT.

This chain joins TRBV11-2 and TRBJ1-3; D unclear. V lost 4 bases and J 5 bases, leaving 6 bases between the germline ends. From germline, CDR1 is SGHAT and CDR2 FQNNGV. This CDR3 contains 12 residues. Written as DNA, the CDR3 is TGTGCCAGCAGCTCGCAGAGAAACACCATATATTTT. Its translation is CASSSQRNTIYF.

The DNA of the CDR3 is TGTGCCAGCAGCGCACGGACAGGGAGCAACGAGCAGTACTTC. Residues: CASSARTGSNEQYF. The chain recombines TRBV21-1 with TRBJ2-7; the D segment call TRBD1 is taken from the table without a DNA check. TRBV21-1 is flagged as a pseudogene. The CDR3 has 14 residues.

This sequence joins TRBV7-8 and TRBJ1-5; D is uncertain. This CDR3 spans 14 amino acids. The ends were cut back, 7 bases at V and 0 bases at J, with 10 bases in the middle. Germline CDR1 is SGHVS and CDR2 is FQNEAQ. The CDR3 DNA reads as TGTGCCAGCACCGCCCTTAGTAGCAATCAGCCCCAGCATTTT. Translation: CASTALSSNQPQHF. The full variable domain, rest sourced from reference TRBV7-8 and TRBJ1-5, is GAGVSQSPRYKVAKRGQDVALRCDPISGHVSLFWYQQALGQGPEFLTYFQNEAQLDKSGLPSDRFFAERPEGSVSTLKIQRTQQEDSAVYLCASTALSSNQPQHFGDGTRLSIL.

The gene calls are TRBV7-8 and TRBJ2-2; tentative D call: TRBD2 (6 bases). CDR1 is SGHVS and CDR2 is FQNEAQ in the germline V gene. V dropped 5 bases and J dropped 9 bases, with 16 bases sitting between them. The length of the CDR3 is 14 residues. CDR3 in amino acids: CASSLRDSSWELFF. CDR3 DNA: TGTGCCAGCAGCCTCAGGGACTCCTCATGGGAGCTGTTTTTT.

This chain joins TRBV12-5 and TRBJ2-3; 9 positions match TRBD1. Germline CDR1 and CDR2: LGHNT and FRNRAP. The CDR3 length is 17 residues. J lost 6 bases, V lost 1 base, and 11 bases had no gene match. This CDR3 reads CASGLGGYPGTGDTQYF. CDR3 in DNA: TGTGCTAGTGGTTTGGGGGGTTATCCCGGGACAGGGGATACGCAGTATTTT.

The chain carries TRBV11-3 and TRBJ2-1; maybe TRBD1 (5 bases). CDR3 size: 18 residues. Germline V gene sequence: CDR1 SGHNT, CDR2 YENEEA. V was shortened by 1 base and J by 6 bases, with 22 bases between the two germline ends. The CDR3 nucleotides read TGTGCCAGCAGCTTAGTGTACTCGACCCATGAAAGGGGCAATGAGCAGTTCTTC. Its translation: CASSLVYSTHERGNEQFF.

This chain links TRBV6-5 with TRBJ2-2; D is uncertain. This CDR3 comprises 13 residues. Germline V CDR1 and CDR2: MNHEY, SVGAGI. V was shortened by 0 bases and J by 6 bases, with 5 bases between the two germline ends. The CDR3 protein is CASSYSRSGELFF. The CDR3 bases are TGTGCCAGCAGTTACTCGAGGTCCGGGGAGCTGTTTTTT.

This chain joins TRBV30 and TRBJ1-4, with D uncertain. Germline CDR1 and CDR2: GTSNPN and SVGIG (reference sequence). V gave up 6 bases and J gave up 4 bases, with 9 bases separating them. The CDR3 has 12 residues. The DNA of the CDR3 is TGTGCCTGCCGAGGGTATAATGAAAAACTGTTTTTT. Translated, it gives CACRGYNEKLFF.

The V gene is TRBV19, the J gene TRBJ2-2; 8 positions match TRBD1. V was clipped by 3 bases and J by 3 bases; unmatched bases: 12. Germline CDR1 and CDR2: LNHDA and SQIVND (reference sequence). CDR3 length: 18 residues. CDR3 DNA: TGTGCCAGTAGTATCCTAGACAGGGGACCGGTTGACACCGGGGAGCTGTTTTTT. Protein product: CASSILDRGPVDTGELFF.